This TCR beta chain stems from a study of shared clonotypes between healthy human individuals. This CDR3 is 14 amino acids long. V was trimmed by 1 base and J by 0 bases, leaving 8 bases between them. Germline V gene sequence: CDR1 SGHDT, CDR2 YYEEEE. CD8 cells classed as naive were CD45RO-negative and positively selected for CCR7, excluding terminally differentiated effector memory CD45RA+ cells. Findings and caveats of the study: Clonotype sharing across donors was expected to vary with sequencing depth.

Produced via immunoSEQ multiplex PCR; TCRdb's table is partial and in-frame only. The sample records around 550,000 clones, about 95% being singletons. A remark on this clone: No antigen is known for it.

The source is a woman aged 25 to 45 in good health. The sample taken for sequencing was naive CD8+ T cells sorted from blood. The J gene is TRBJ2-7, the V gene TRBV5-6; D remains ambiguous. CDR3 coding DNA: TGTGCCAGCAGCTTGTTAAGCAACTCCTACGAGCAGTACTTC. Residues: CASSLLSNSYEQYF.